This TCR beta chain was identified during a study of blood T cell repertoires in COVID-19. Study context: PBMCs, B-cell-depleted T cells, or T cells provided the cDNA or gDNA that made up the material.

TCRdb's copy holds only in-frame clones and misses some; the assay was immunoSEQ multiplex PCR. Of about 60,000 clones listed, 65% to 90% were seen once; the top ten hold 15% to 20%. As to this clone: Distinct nucleotide sequences in the sample also encode this CDR3.

The CDR3 contains 13 residues. The germline V gene has CDR1 KGHSH and CDR2 LQKENI. V was clipped by 2 bases and J by 2 bases, with 6 bases between them. The sequence was collected from a human donor in a cohort sampled during active COVID-19. This chain links TRBV18 with TRBJ2-5; no clear D. The sequenced sample consisted of peripheral blood. The chain's CDR3 is CASSPGQQETQYF. The CDR3 nucleotides read TGTGCCAGCTCACCAGGGCAGCAAGAGACCCAGTACTTC.